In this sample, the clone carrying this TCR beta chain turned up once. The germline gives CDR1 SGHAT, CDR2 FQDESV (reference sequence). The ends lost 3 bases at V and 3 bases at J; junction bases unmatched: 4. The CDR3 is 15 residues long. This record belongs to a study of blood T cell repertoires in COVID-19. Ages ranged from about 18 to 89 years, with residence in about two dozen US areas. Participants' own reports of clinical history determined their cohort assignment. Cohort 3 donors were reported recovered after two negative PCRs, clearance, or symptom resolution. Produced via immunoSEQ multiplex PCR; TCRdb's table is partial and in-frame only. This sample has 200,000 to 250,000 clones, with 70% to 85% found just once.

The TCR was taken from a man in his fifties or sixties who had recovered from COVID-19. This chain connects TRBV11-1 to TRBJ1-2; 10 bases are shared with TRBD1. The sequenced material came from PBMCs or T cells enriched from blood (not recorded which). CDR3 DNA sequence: TGTGCCAGCAGCTTTGGGACAGGGGAGCACTATGGCTACACCTTC. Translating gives CASSFGTGEHYGYTF.